A single T cell receptor (beta chain) is shown here with its context. This CDR3 spans 13 amino acids. The germline V and J ends were trimmed by 5 bases and 5 bases, with 15 bases remaining between them. Germline lookup yields CDR1 GTSNPN and CDR2 SVGIG (reference sequence). This record belongs to a study of T cell changes during pregnancy in multiple sclerosis. Sequencing used immunoSEQ multiplex PCR; TCRdb keeps in-frame clones, though not all of them. The sample records about 68,000 clones, around nine tenths being singletons. The TCR was taken from a female donor with multiple sclerosis, enrolled in a pregnancy study. Here the sequenced sample was peripheral blood, taken in the third trimester of pregnancy. The chain combines TRBV30 with TRBJ2-5, with D possibly being TRBD2 (7 bases). CDR3 sequence reads: CAWGGGGSETQYF. The DNA of the CDR3 is TGTGCCTGGGGGGGCGGGGGAAGCGAGACCCAGTACTTC.